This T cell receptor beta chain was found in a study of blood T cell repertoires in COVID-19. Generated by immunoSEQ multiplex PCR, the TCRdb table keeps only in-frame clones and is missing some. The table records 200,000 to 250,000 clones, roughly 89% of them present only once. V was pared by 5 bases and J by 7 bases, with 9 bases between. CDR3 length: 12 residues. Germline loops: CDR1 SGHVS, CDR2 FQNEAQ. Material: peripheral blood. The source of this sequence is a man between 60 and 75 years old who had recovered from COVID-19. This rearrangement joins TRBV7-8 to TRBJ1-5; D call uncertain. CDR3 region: CASSPLGQPQHF. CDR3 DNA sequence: TGTGCCAGCAGCCCACTAGGACAGCCCCAGCATTTT.